A selection of T cell receptor beta chains follows, all from one sample in a study of T cells in Graves' hyperthyroidism and ophthalmopathy. TCRdb re-derived calls from the multiplex PCR reads in MiXCR, one entry per CDR3 protein. The sample contains roughly 740,000 distinct CDR3 sequences, 15% to 20% of which appear only once. The sequenced material came from blood. These receptor sequences come from a man younger than 30 with Graves' hyperthyroidism. Each CDR3 is given with its conserved first and last residue. The D gene is left open where the match is weak. Size values are once, few and many counts, or a class for expanded clones, and some rows have none.

clone_size	v_call	j_call	d_call	cdr3_aa	cdr3_nt
few	TRBV3-1	TRBJ2-4	TRBD2	CASSHLGGNIQYF	TGTGCCAGCAGCCACCTGGGGGGGAACATTCAGTACTTC
-	TRBV4-3	TRBJ1-5	-	CASSLSRTGMQPQHF	TGCGCCAGCAGCCTTTCTCGTACAGGGATGCAGCCCCAGCATTTT
many	TRBV27	TRBJ2-5	-	CASSFTLRETQYF	TGTGCCAGCAGTTTTACCTTAAGAGAGACCCAGTACTTC
-	TRBV7-9	TRBJ2-1	-	CASSLESKFF	TGTGCCAGCAGCTTGGAGAGTAAGTTCTTC
-	TRBV19	TRBJ2-5	-	CASSTPGRARETQYF	TGTGCCAGTAGTACCCCCGGACGGGCTCGGGAGACCCAGTACTTC
many	TRBV3-1	TRBJ2-5	-	CASSQSRGRGRIRETQYF	TGTGCCAGCAGCCAATCCCGTGGTAGGGGACGCATCAGAGAGACCCAGTACTTC
many	TRBV2	TRBJ2-3	TRBD1	CASSGLDDRAPFQRDSTDTQYF	TGTGCCAGCAGTGGCCTAGATGACAGGGCCCCGTTCCAGCGAGACAGCACAGATACGCAGTATTTT
few	TRBV5-1	TRBJ2-1	TRBD2	CASSSLAGGGYNEQFF	TGCGCCAGCAGCTCGCTAGCGGGAGGAGGATACAATGAGCAGTTCTTC
few	TRBV10-3	TRBJ2-1	-	CAIGTSVAYNEQFF	TGTGCCATAGGGACTTCTGTCGCCTACAATGAGCAGTTCTTC
-	TRBV10-3	TRBJ2-1	TRBD2	CAISWTSGNNEQFF	TGTGCCATCAGCTGGACTAGCGGGAACAATGAGCAGTTCTTC
few	TRBV25-1	TRBJ2-7	-	CASSGPGWTYEQYF	TGTGCCAGCAGTGGCCCGGGATGGACCTACGAGCAGTACTTC
-	TRBV5-6	TRBJ1-5	-	CASSLAPEFNQPQHF	TGTGCCAGCAGCTTGGCCCCCGAGTTCAATCAGCCCCAGCATTTT
many	TRBV29-1	TRBJ2-1	TRBD2	CSVSGTSGIEQFF	TGCAGCGTGTCCGGGACTAGCGGGATTGAGCAGTTCTTC
many	TRBV20-1	TRBJ2-5	-	CSAPSQQTQYF	TGCAGTGCTCCGTCCCAACAGACCCAGTACTTC
-	TRBV3-1	TRBJ2-3	TRBD1	CASSQDPGQGGLRYSTDTQYF	TGTGCCAGCAGCCAAGACCCGGGACAGGGGGGACTCAGATATAGCACAGATACGCAGTATTTT
few	TRBV18	TRBJ1-1	-	CASSPNGGDTEAFF	TGTGCCAGCTCCCCAAACGGAGGGGACACTGAAGCTTTCTTT
many	TRBV28	TRBJ1-1	-	CASTPGGPLNTEAFF	TGTGCCAGCACCCCGGGGGGGCCGCTGAACACTGAAGCTTTCTTT
-	TRBV4-1	TRBJ2-3	-	CASSTRVPGTDTQYF	TGCGCCAGCAGTACAAGGGTACCCGGGACAGATACGCAGTATTTT
-	TRBV15	TRBJ1-1	TRBD1	CATSRDPTGGKAEAFF	TGTGCCACCAGCAGAGATCCAACAGGGGGGAAGGCTGAAGCTTTCTTT
many	TRBV7-9	TRBJ1-1	-	CASSRRDEAFF	TGTGCCAGCAGCCGACGTGATGAAGCTTTCTTT
many	TRBV11-3	TRBJ2-1	TRBD2	CASSLAVRLAGGLAKGEQFF	TGTGCCAGCAGCTTAGCAGTTCGACTAGCGGGAGGATTAGCGAAGGGTGAGCAGTTCTTC
many	TRBV30	TRBJ2-7	-	CAWSVSGEQYF	TGTGCCTGGAGTGTATCGGGAGAGCAGTACTTC
-	TRBV11-1	TRBJ2-3	-	CASSLVLDGGNTQYF	TGTGCCAGCAGCTTGGTTCTGGACGGCGGGAATACGCAGTATTTT
-	TRBV20-1	TRBJ2-3	TRBD2	CSALRGVYTDTQYF	TGCAGTGCCCTCCGGGGGGTTTACACAGATACGCAGTATTTT
once	TRBV7-9	TRBJ2-1	TRBD1	CASSLDWTGHNEQFF	TGTGCCAGCAGCTTAGATTGGACAGGACACAATGAGCAGTTCTTC
-	TRBV7-2	TRBJ2-1	-	CASSLALQEVPYEQFF	TGTGCCAGCAGCTTAGCGCTGCAGGAGGTTCCCTACGAGCAGTTCTTC
few	TRBV28	TRBJ2-7	-	CASSPTGDTYEQYF	TGTGCCAGCAGCCCAACCGGGGATACCTACGAGCAGTACTTC
few	TRBV15	TRBJ2-5	TRBD2	CATSRDYGGTQETQYF	TGTGCCACCAGCAGAGATTACGGGGGGACCCAAGAGACCCAGTACTTC
-	TRBV7-2	TRBJ2-3	-	CASSILASPRDTQYF	TGTGCCAGCAGCATACTAGCTTCTCCCAGAGATACGCAGTATTTT
-	TRBV5-6	TRBJ2-5	TRBD2	CASSWLAGAETQYF	TGTGCCAGCAGCTGGCTAGCGGGAGCAGAGACCCAGTACTTC
-	TRBV6-1	TRBJ2-7	TRBD2	CASSDPGLAPYEQYF	TGTGCCAGCAGTGATCCGGGACTAGCGCCCTACGAGCAGTACTTC
-	TRBV20-1	TRBJ2-2	-	CSARSGNTGELFF	TGCAGTGCTAGGAGCGGGAACACCGGGGAGCTGTTTTTT